The rows below give T cell receptor beta chains drawn from one sample of a study of control samples from healthy donors and cancer patients. Libraries were prepared by immunoSEQ multiplex PCR; TCRdb keeps only in-frame clonotypes and omits some of them. The data show 74,000 or so clones, around 91% seen once. Sequenced sample: blood. These TCRs come from a man aged 50-59 years in good health. CDR3s include the opening cysteine and the closing phenylalanine or tryptophan. The order of the fields is CDR3 length, clone size, V gene, J gene, D gene, CDR3 protein, CDR3 DNA. The D gene is left open where the match is weak. Clone size, where shown, is once, few, many, or a class for clones that have expanded.

15	.	TRBV5-1	TRBJ1-1	.	CASSLAAGVNTEAFF	TGCGCCAGCAGCTTGGCCGCGGGAGTGAACACTGAAGCTTTCTTT
15	.	TRBV5-4	TRBJ1-1	TRBD1	CASRSDRDWSTEAFF	TGTGCCAGCAGATCTGACAGGGACTGGAGCACTGAAGCTTTCTTT
15	.	TRBV18	TRBJ2-7	.	CASSPGRLRTYEQYF	TGTGCCAGCTCACCGGGGAGGCTGCGAACCTACGAGCAGTACTTC
11	.	TRBV20-1	TRBJ1-1	.	CSAPRGTEAFF	TGCAGTGCGCCGAGGGGCACTGAAGCTTTCTTT
15	.	TRBV2	TRBJ2-5	.	CASSPRGQSWETQYF	TGTGCCAGCAGCCCGCGGGGTCAGAGCTGGGAGACCCAGTACTTC
13	.	TRBV21-1	TRBJ2-7	.	CASSRLTSTGQYF	TGTGCCAGCAGCAGGCTGACTTCAACAGGGCAGTACTTC
12	.	TRBV29-1	TRBJ1-1	TRBD1	CSVVRDSPWAFF	TGCAGCGTTGTTCGGGACAGCCCTTGGGCTTTCTTT
11	.	TRBV5-8	TRBJ2-7	.	CASSYYYEQYF	TGTGCCAGCAGCTACTACTACGAGCAGTACTTC
14	once	TRBV11-2	TRBJ2-7	.	CASSLGQEAYEQYF	TGTGCCAGCAGCTTAGGACAGGAAGCCTACGAGCAGTACTTC
16	.	TRBV3-1/TRBV3-2	TRBJ1-1	.	CASSQGVVRMNTEAFF	TGTGCCAGCAGCCAGGGAGTAGTCAGAATGAACACTGAAGCTTTCTTT
15	.	TRBV9	TRBJ2-7	TRBD1	CASSADQGARGEQYF	TGTGCCAGCAGCGCCGACCAGGGGGCGCGGGGCGAGCAGTACTTC
14	once	TRBV7-9	TRBJ2-1	.	CASSLWSSYNEQFF	TGTGCCAGCAGCTTATGGTCCAGCTACAATGAGCAGTTCTTC
15	.	TRBV7-9	TRBJ1-1	.	CASSLEGSLSTEAFF	TGTGCCAGCAGCTTAGAGGGCTCTTTGTCCACTGAAGCTTTCTTT
16	few	TRBV13	TRBJ1-1	.	CASSLAFRRTANEAFF	TGTGCCAGCAGCTTAGCTTTTCGGCGGACAGCAAATGAAGCTTTCTTT
15	.	TRBV4-3	TRBJ1-2	.	CASSQDFTSMGGYTF	TGCGCCAGCAGCCAAGATTTTACGTCTATGGGTGGCTACACCTTC
15	.	TRBV7-9	TRBJ1-6	.	CASSLGPGMGSPLHF	TGTGCCAGCAGCTTAGGTCCGGGGATGGGTTCACCCCTCCACTTT
16	.	TRBV6-2/TRBV6-3	TRBJ1-1	TRBD1	CASSRGTGGSNTEAFF	TGTGCCAGCAGTCGCGGGACAGGGGGATCGAACACTGAAGCTTTCTTT
15	.	TRBV30	TRBJ2-2	TRBD2	CAWSVMTSGSGELFF	TGTGCCTGGAGTGTAATGACTAGCGGGTCCGGGGAGCTGTTTTTT
15	.	TRBV15	TRBJ2-3	TRBD2	CATSRVSGGADTQYF	TGTGCCACCAGCAGAGTTAGCGGGGGCGCAGATACGCAGTATTTT
14	.	TRBV29-1	TRBJ2-3	TRBD1	CSASGGRGTDTQYF	TGCAGCGCCTCAGGGGGCAGGGGCACAGATACGCAGTATTTT
16	.	TRBV6-2/TRBV6-3	TRBJ1-6	.	CASSSPRTRTNSPLHF	TGTGCCAGCAGTTCCCCGAGGACAAGAACCAATTCACCCCTCCACTTT
13	.	TRBV27	TRBJ1-3	.	CASRDLSGNTIYF	TGTGCCAGCAGGGACCTAAGTGGAAACACCATATATTTT
12	.	TRBV30	TRBJ1-4	.	CAWSGVAEKLFF	TGTGCCTGGAGTGGGGTTGCTGAAAAACTGTTTTTT
12	.	TRBV12-3/TRBV12-4	TRBJ2-3	.	CASSRITDTQYF	TGTGCCAGCAGCCGCATCACAGATACGCAGTATTTT
13	.	TRBV11-1	TRBJ1-2	TRBD1	CASSLGQGIGYTF	TGTGCCAGCAGCCTCGGACAGGGGATTGGCTACACCTTC
15	.	TRBV10-2	TRBJ1-6	TRBD1	CASMEGQGINSPLHF	TGCGCCAGCATGGAGGGACAGGGAATCAATTCACCCCTCCACTTT
17	few	TRBV3-1/TRBV3-2	TRBJ1-2	.	CASSQLGTGQDSYGYTF	TGTGCCAGCAGCCAACTTGGGACGGGACAAGATAGCTATGGCTACACCTTC
13	.	TRBV2	TRBJ2-3	.	CASTRTETDTQYF	TGTGCCAGCACACGGACAGAAACAGATACGCAGTATTTT
15	.	TRBV24-1	TRBJ1-1	.	CATLGHGAANTEAFF	TGTGCCACCCTCGGGCATGGCGCCGCGAACACTGAAGCTTTCTTT
18	.	TRBV9	TRBJ2-2	TRBD2	CASSSVASGAPGTGELFF	TGTGCCAGCAGCTCAGTAGCTAGCGGAGCCCCGGGCACCGGGGAGCTGTTTTTT
13	.	TRBV3-1/TRBV3-2	TRBJ1-1	.	CASSHGQDTEAFF	TGTGCCAGCAGCCATGGTCAGGACACTGAAGCTTTCTTT
18	once	TRBV3-1/TRBV3-2	TRBJ1-6	TRBD1	CASSPDRGASRYNSPLHF	TGTGCCAGCAGCCCGGACAGGGGCGCGTCCCGATATAATTCACCCCTCCACTTT
15	.	TRBV2	TRBJ1-4	.	CASSEDGLSNEKLFF	TGTGCCAGCAGTGAGGACGGACTTTCTAATGAAAAACTGTTTTTT
15	.	TRBV7-9	TRBJ1-1	.	CASSLDGGIATEAFF	TGTGCCAGCAGCTTAGATGGGGGGATCGCGACTGAAGCTTTCTTT
16	.	TRBV9	TRBJ1-2	.	CASSLHGGPNNYGYTF	TGTGCCAGCAGCCTCCACGGGGGGCCCAACAACTATGGCTACACCTTC
16	.	TRBV3-1/TRBV3-2	TRBJ2-2	TRBD2	CASSHTSGGLTGELFF	TGTGCCAGCAGCCATACTAGCGGGGGGCTGACCGGGGAGCTGTTTTTT
10	.	TRBV25-1	TRBJ2-7	.	CASRGAEQYF	TGTGCCAGCAGGGGTGCCGAGCAGTACTTC
14	once	TRBV19	TRBJ1-6	TRBD1	CASSTGQGGSPLHF	TGTGCCAGTAGTACCGGACAGGGAGGCTCACCCCTCCACTTT
14	once	TRBV11-2	TRBJ1-1	.	CASSLELWNTEAFF	TGTGCCAGCAGCTTAGAGCTTTGGAACACTGAAGCTTTCTTT